This T cell receptor (beta chain) was captured in a study of cytotoxic CD8 clonotypes in ibrutinib-treated CLL. Produced via immunoSEQ multiplex PCR; TCRdb's table is partial and in-frame only. The repertoire holds approximately 45,000 clones, with nearly 70% as singletons. Notes on this clone: The target antigen is unknown.

General study results and limits: Shared public clonotypes were rare, and on treatment they either got smaller or stayed the same.

Germline loops: CDR1 SGHRS, CDR2 YFSETQ. Trimming removed 3 bases from V and 1 base from J, with 11 bases in between. This CDR3 is 15 amino acids long. Source: PBMCs, taken after 12 months of ibrutinib treatment. The receptor was derived from a human donor with chronic lymphocytic leukemia. The V gene is TRBV5-1, the J gene TRBJ1-5; a possible D gene is TRBD1 (6 bases). The CDR3 spells CASSWITGSNQPQHF. Here the CDR3 DNA reads TGCGCCAGCAGCTGGATAACAGGGAGCAATCAGCCCCAGCATTTT.